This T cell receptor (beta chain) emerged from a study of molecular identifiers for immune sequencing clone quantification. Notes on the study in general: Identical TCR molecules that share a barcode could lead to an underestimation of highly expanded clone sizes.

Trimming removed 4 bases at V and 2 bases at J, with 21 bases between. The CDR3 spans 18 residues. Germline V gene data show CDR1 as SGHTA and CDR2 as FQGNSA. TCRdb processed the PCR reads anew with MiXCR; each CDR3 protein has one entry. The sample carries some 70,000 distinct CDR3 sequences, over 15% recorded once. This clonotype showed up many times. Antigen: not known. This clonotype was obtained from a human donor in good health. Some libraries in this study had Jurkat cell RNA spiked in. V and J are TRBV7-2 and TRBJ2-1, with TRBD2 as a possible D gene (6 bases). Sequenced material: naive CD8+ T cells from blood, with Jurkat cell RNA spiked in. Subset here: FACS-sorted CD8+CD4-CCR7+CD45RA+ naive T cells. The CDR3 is CASSSRDPSLFTYNEQFF. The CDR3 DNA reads TGTGCCAGCAGCTCGCGGGACCCCTCTCTTTTTACCTACAATGAGCAGTTCTTC.